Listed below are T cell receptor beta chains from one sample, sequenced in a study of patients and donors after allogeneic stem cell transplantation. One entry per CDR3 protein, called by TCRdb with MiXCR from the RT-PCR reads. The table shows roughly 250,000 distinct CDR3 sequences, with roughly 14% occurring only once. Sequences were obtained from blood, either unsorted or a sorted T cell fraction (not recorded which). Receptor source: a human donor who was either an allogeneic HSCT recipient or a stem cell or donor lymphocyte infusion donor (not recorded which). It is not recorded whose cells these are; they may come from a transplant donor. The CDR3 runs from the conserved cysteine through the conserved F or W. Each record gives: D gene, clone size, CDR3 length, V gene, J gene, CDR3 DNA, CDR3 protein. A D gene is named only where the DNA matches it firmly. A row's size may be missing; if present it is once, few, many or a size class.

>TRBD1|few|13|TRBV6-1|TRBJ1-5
TGTGCCAGCAAGGACAGGCAAGATCAGCCCCAGCATTTT
CASKDRQDQPQHF
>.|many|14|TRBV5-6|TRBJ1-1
TGTGCCAGCAGCTTGACAGGTCCGAACACTGAAGCTTTCTTT
CASSLTGPNTEAFF
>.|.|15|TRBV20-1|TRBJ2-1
TGCAGTGCTAGAGATGGACAGCGGAGTTACAATGAGCAGTTCTTC
CSARDGQRSYNEQFF
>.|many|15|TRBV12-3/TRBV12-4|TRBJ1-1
TGTGCCAGCACCCCAGGGAGGGCGCGGAACACTGAAGCTTTCTTT
CASTPGRARNTEAFF
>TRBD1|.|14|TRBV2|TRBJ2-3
TGTGCCAGCAGTCGGGACAGAAACACAGATACGCAGTATTTT
CASSRDRNTDTQYF
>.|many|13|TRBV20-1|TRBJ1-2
TGCAGTGCCATCGTGAAACAGGGCGCTGGCTACACCTTC
CSAIVKQGAGYTF
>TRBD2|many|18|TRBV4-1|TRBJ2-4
TGCGCCAGCAGCCACATAGGTCTAGCGGGAGATCCCAAAAACATTCAGTACTTC
CASSHIGLAGDPKNIQYF
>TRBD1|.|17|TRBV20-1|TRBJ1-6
TGCAGTGCTAATACGTTGGGACAGGGGGCCAGGGGTTCACCCCTCCACTTT
CSANTLGQGARGSPLHF
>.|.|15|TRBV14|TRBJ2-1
TGTGCCAGCAGCCAAGGGTTACTATTTTACAATGAGCAGTTCTTC
CASSQGLLFYNEQFF
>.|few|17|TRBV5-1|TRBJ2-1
TGCGCCAGCAGCTTGGCCTCATCCGGGATAGCCTACAATGAGCAGTTCTTC
CASSLASSGIAYNEQFF
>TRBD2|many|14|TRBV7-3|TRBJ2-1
TGTGCCAGCAGCTCGGGCGGGAGCGTTACTGAGCAGTTCTTC
CASSSGGSVTEQFF
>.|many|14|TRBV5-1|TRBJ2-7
TGCGCCAGCAGCTTGGACCACGGTGCCTACGAGCAGTACTTC
CASSLDHGAYEQYF
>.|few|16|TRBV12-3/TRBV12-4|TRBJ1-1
TGTGCCAGCAGTTTAGCCCGACCGCAAATGAACACTGAAGCTTTCTTT
CASSLARPQMNTEAFF
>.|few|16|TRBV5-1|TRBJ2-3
TGCGCCAGCAGCTCCCTCGTCAAGGTTAGCACAGATACGCAGTATTTT
CASSSLVKVSTDTQYF
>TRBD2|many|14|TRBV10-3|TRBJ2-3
TGTGCCATCCGCGCGGGGGACTACACAGATACGCAGTATTTT
CAIRAGDYTDTQYF
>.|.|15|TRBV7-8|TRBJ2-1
TGTGCCAGCAGCTTACGCGGAGTGGGTTACAATGAGCAGTTCTTC
CASSLRGVGYNEQFF
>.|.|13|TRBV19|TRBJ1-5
TGTGCCAGTAGCCAGTATAGCAATCAGCCCCAGCATTTT
CASSQYSNQPQHF
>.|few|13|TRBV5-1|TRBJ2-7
TGCGCCAGCAGCTTGGGTACCCTCGAAAGGCAGTACTTC
CASSLGTLERQYF
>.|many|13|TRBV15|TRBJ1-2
TGTGCCACCAGCAGAGAGGGCCGTCACGGCTACACCTTC
CATSREGRHGYTF
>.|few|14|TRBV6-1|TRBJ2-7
TGTGCCAGCAGTGTAGTGGGGCAGGCCTACGAGCAGTACTTC
CASSVVGQAYEQYF
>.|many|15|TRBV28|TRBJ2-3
TGTGCCAGCAGTAGTCAAGGGTTCGGCACAGATACGCAGTATTTT
CASSSQGFGTDTQYF
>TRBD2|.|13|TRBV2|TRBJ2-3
TGTGCCAGCGAGGGAGGGTTGGGAGATACGCAGTATTTT
CASEGGLGDTQYF
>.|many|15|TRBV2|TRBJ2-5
TGTGCCAGCAGTCGTGGCCTCGGGAGCCCGGAGACCCAGTACTTC
CASSRGLGSPETQYF
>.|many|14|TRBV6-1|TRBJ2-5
TGTGCCAGCAGTGATCAGCCGGGTTCAGAGACCCAGTACTTC
CASSDQPGSETQYF
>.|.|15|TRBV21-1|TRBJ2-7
TGTGCCAGCAGCCCGCCCTTAGGGGACCCCCGCGAGCAGTACTTC
CASSPPLGDPREQYF
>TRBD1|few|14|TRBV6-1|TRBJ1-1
TGTGCCAGCGTAGTAACAGGGGGCAGGACTGAAGCTTTCTTT
CASVVTGGRTEAFF
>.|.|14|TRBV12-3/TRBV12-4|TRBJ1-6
TGTGCCAGCAGTTTAGCGACCAGGGGTTCACCCCTCCACTTT
CASSLATRGSPLHF
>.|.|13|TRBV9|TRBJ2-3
TGTGCCAGCAGCGACATAAGCACAGATACGCAGTATTTT
CASSDISTDTQYF
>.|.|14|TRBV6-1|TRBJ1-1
TGTGCCAGCGAAAGGGGGACACCGAACACTGAAGCTTTCTTT
CASERGTPNTEAFF
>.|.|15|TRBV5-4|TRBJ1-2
TGTGCCAGCAGCTTGCCGGGGAGGGATAACTATGGCTACACCTTC
CASSLPGRDNYGYTF
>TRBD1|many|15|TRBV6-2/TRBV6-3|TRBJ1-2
TGTGCCAGCACCCGGACAGGCGACCCAAACTATGGCTACACCTTC
CASTRTGDPNYGYTF
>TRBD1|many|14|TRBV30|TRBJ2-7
TGTGCCTGGAGTGTAGAGGGGGCGCGGAATAAGCAGTACTTC
CAWSVEGARNKQYF
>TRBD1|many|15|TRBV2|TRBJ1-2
TGTGCCAGCAGTGAATGGAGGGACAGCAACTATGGCTACACCTTC
CASSEWRDSNYGYTF
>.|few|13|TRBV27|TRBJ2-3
TGTGCCAGCTTTAGACAGGGCACAGATACGCAGTATTTT
CASFRQGTDTQYF
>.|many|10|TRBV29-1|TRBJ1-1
TGCAGCGTTGATTCGGGCTCAGCTTTCTTT
CSVDSGSAFF
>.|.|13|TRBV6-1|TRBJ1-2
TGTGCCAGCAGTGAAGGCGGCACCTATGGCTACACCTTC
CASSEGGTYGYTF